Shown below are 15 T cell receptor beta chains from a single sample sequenced in a study of shared clonotypes between healthy human individuals. TCRdb's copy holds only in-frame clones and misses some; the assay was immunoSEQ multiplex PCR. The sample includes some 2,000,000 clones, 85% to 95% of them seen just once. Sequenced input: naive CD4+ T cells sorted from blood. This sample's subset: CD45RA+ positively selected. These receptors came from a man younger than 35 in good health.

The rearrangement joins TRBV7-2 to TRBJ1-1; the D gene is possibly TRBD1 (6 bases). Trimming shortened V by 5 bases and J by 6 bases, and 16 bases separated the two germline ends. CDR1 and CDR2 from the germline V gene are SGHTA and FQGNSA. This CDR3 spans 14 amino acids. CDR3 in amino acids: CASSPPASGAEAFF. The CDR3 DNA sequence: TGTGCCAGCAGCCCCCCGGCCTCAGGGGCTGAAGCTTTCTTT. Full variable domain (missing parts from reference TRBV7-2 and TRBJ1-1): GAGVSQSPSNKVTEKGKDVELRCDPISGHTALYWYRQSLGQGLEFLIYFQGNSAPDKSGLPSDRFSAERTGGSVSTLTIQRTQQEDSAVYLCASSPPASGAEAFFGQGTRLTVV.

The chain uses TRBV6-1 and TRBJ2-7; D ambiguous. Germline CDR1 is MNHNS and CDR2 is SASEGT. V was trimmed by 4 bases and J by 5 bases, leaving 18 bases between them. The CDR3 extends over 15 amino acids. CDR3 nucleotides: TGTGCCAGCAGTGCCCCCCCAGCGTCACCCCACGAGCAGTACTTC. It encodes CASSAPPASPHEQYF.

The chain is built from TRBV11-2 and TRBJ1-1; D might be TRBD1 (5 bases). Germline CDR1 SGHAT, CDR2 FQNNGV. V was shortened by 2 bases and J by 1 base, with 11 bases between the two germline ends. This CDR3 region has 15 residues. The chain's CDR3 is CASSLSGTANTEAFF. CDR3 bases: TGTGCCAGCAGCTTATCCGGGACGGCGAACACTGAAGCTTTCTTT.

The chain carries TRBV27 and TRBJ1-4; D is unclear. The V gene's germline CDR1 is MNHEY and CDR2 SMNVEV (reference sequence). The CDR3 is 14 amino acids. Trimming cost V 4 bases and J 4 bases, with 10 bases left between them. The DNA for the CDR3 is TGTGCCAGCAGTTATGGCTCTCGTAATGAAAAACTGTTTTTT. This codes for CASSYGSRNEKLFF.

On this clone: Different DNA sequences within this sample yield the same CDR3. This rearrangement joins TRBV27 to TRBJ2-7; 11 nucleotides agree with TRBD2. The germline CDR1 and CDR2 sequences are MNHEY and SMNVEV (reference sequence). After removal of 0 bases from V and 0 bases from J, the junction contained 1 base not matched to a gene. The CDR3 spans 16 residues. CDR3 residues: CASSLSGTSGSYEQYF. In DNA form, the CDR3 reads TGTGCCAGCAGTTTATCGGGGACTAGCGGCTCCTACGAGCAGTACTTC.

This chain joins TRBV2 and TRBJ2-1; the D call may be TRBD1 or TRBD2 (6 bases each). Trimming left V 5 bases short and J 5 bases short, with 7 bases between. CDR1 is SNHLY, CDR2 FYNNEI, per germline. This CDR3 has 12 amino acids. CDR3 sequence (DNA): TGTGCCAGCAGTAGGGGGGACAATGAGCAGTTCTTC. Residues: CASSRGDNEQFF.

The rearrangement links TRBV6-1 to TRBJ2-1; 7 positions match TRBD1. This CDR3 region has 14 residues. In germline, CDR1 is MNHNS, CDR2 SASEGT. Germline trimming cut 7 bases from V and 4 bases from J; bases unmatched to any gene: 7. The CDR3 here is CASNQGVPYNEQFF. CDR3 sequence (DNA): TGTGCCAGCAATCAGGGGGTCCCTTACAATGAGCAGTTCTTC.

This chain connects TRBV12-5 to TRBJ1-1; the D gene is possibly TRBD1 (5 bases). The CDR3 is made up of 13 amino acids. With 9 bases removed from V and 7 bases from J, the gap between germline ends came to 18 bases. Germline CDR1 and CDR2: LGHNT and FRNRAP. CDR3 region: CASHQPDSIEAFF. The CDR3 DNA is TGTGCTAGCCATCAGCCAGACAGTATTGAAGCTTTCTTT. Drawing the rest from reference TRBV12-5 and TRBJ1-1, the complete variable domain is DARVTQTPRHKVTEMGQEVTMRCQPILGHNTVFWYRQTMMQGLELLAYFRNRAPLDDSGMPKDRFSAEMPDATLATLKIQPSEPRDSAVYFCASHQPDSIEAFFGQGTRLTVV.

This chain connects TRBV4-3 to TRBJ2-1, with TRBD2 matching 9 bases. Per germline, CDR1 LGHNA and CDR2 YSLEER. J lost 3 bases, V lost 4 bases, and 13 bases had no gene match. The CDR3 sequence is 18 residues long. This chain's CDR3 is CASSRGQNIAGVYNEQFF. DNA for the CDR3: TGCGCCAGCAGCCGAGGTCAGAACATAGCGGGAGTCTACAATGAGCAGTTCTTC.

This clone was seen only once. The same CDR3 also results from other DNA sequences found in this sample. The chain combines TRBV5-1 with TRBJ2-7, with D perhaps matching TRBD1 (5 bases). V lost 0 bases and J 3 bases, leaving 13 bases between the germline ends. This CDR3 contains 15 residues. Germline V gene sequence: CDR1 SGHRS, CDR2 YFSETQ. CDR3 residues: CASSLGGQGGYEQYF. CDR3 DNA: TGCGCCAGCAGCTTGGGGGGCCAGGGCGGCTACGAGCAGTACTTC.

The V and J genes are TRBV25-1 and TRBJ1-2; D remains unclear. V shed 1 base and J shed 7 bases, with 7 bases lying between them. The CDR3 loop spans 12 amino acids. CDR1 and CDR2 from the germline V gene are MGHDK and SYGVNS. The CDR3 DNA sequence: TGTGCCAGCAGTGAATCGTGGTTTGGCTACACCTTC. This gives the protein CASSESWFGYTF.

The chain combines TRBV18 with TRBJ2-7, with D possibly matching TRBD1 (6 bases). The germline CDR1 and CDR2 sequences are KGHSH and LQKENI. This CDR3 has 16 amino acids. V lost 0 bases and J 1 base, leaving 13 bases between the germline ends. As DNA, the CDR3 is TGTGCCAGCTCACCACCGTCAACAGGGCGTTCCTACGAGCAGTACTTC. Its protein is CASSPPSTGRSYEQYF.

The chain combines TRBV7-2 with TRBJ1-4, with 7 bases matching TRBD1. Trimming cost V 0 bases and J 4 bases; bases outside gene matches: 5. This CDR3 spans 16 amino acids. Germline V gives CDR1 SGHTA, CDR2 FQGNSA. The CDR3 coding sequence is TGTGCCAGCAGCTTAGCGGGGACAGTAATTAATGAAAAACTGTTTTTT. Its protein product is CASSLAGTVINEKLFF.

This clone was detected only once. Other DNA variants within this sample encode the same CDR3. J is TRBJ2-3 and V is TRBV7-9; the D gene is possibly TRBD1 (5 bases). V lost 4 bases and J 6 bases, leaving 8 bases between the germline ends. The CDR3 extends over 12 amino acids. The V gene's germline CDR1 is SEHNR and CDR2 FQNEAQ (reference sequence). CDR3 DNA sequence: TGTGCCAGCAGCTGGGGCGGTGATACGCAGTATTTT. Its protein product is CASSWGGDTQYF.

This chain connects TRBV7-8 to TRBJ2-1, with 8 bases aligning to TRBD2. Looked up from germline, CDR1 is SGHVS and CDR2 is FQNEAQ. The CDR3 has 16 amino acids. V lost 5 bases, J lost 0 bases, and 6 bases stayed unmatched. The CDR3 loop is CASSLEGTSSYNEQFF. The CDR3 DNA follows: TGTGCCAGCAGCCTTGAGGGGACTAGCTCCTACAATGAGCAGTTCTTC.